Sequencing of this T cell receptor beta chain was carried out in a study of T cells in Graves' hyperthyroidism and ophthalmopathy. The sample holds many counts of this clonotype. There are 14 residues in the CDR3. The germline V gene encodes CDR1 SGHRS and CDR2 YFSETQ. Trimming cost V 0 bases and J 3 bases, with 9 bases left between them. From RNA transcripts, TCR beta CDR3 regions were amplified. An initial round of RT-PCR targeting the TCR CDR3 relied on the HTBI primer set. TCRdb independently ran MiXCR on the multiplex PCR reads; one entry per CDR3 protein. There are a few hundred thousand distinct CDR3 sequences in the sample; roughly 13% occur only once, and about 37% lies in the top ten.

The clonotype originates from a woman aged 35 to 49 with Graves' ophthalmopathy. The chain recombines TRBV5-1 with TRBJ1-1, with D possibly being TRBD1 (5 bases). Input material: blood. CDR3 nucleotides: TGCGCCAGCAGCTTGGAAGGGGTGGACACTGAAGCTTTCTTT. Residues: CASSLEGVDTEAFF.